This TCR beta chain appears in the sequencing data of a study of T cells after yellow fever vaccination. At the level of the study: Preparation used SMART-Seq v4 Ultra Low Input for the low-cell-number fractions.

This CDR3 is 16 amino acids long. Germline CDR1 is LNHNV and CDR2 is YYDKDF (reference sequence). Trimming cost V 0 bases and J 6 bases, with 16 bases left between them. In TCRdb, the 5' RACE reads were re-called with MiXCR into one record per CDR3 protein. The profile shows under 700,000 distinct CDR3 sequences, approximately 16% of them singletons. Study findings and constraints: CD4 and CD8 compartments shared a small share of clonotypes, likely from convergent recombination. Among primary-vaccination clones, most reappeared after the booster, at roughly 95% for CD4 and roughly 88% for CD8.

The table lists this clonotype with a few counts. Its antigen is currently unknown. The chain couples TRBV15 to TRBJ2-3; D may be TRBD2 (7 bases). This receptor was taken from a man aged 18 to 29 who received the YFV17D yellow fever vaccine. The specimen comprised PBMCs, sampled about 5 days after the first yellow fever vaccination. The CDR3 is CATSREGRGRVDTQYF. As DNA, the CDR3 is TGTGCCACCAGCAGAGAGGGGAGGGGGAGAGTCGATACGCAGTATTTT.